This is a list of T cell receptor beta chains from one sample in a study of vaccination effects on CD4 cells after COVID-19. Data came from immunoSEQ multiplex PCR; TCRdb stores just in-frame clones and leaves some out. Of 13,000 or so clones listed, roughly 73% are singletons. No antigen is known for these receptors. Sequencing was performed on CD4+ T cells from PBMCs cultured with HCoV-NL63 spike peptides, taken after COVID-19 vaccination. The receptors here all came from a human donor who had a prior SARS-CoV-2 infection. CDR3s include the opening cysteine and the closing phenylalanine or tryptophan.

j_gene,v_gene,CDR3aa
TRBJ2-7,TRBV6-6,CASSKLGTGFTYEQYF
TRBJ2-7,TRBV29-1,CSVGNGRDEQYF
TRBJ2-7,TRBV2,CASSDGTGRYEQYF
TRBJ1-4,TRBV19,CASSKQGREEKLFF
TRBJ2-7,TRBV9,CASSVGVMSLDYEQYF
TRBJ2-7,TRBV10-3,CAITTGTSGDFPDEQYF
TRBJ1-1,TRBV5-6,CASSDGRDGGSTEAFF
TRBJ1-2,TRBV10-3,CAIHPTTGSGYTF
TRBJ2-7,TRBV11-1,CASSHDSGSYEQYF
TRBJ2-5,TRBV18,CASSPPRTGAETQYF
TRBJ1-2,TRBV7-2,CASSLRLYGYTF
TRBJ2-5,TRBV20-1,CSARVGGKETQYF
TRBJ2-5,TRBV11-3,CASSLTSGAALQYF
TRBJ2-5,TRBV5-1,CASSSGRAVTETQYF
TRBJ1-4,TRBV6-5,CASRGQGAYEKLFF
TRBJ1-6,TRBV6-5,CASAQGSSPLHF
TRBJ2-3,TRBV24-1,CATSDFRASTDTQYF
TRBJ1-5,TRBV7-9,CASGDDSRGQSQHF
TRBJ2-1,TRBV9,CASSVSPSGSNEQFF
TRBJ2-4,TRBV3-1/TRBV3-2,CASSQRGYGIQYF
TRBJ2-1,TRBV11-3,CASSEREGRLRNEQFF
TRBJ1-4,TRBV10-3,CAISESGGGGEKLFF
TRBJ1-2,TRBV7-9,CASSLSGSAAHGYTF
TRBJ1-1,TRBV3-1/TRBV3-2,CASSPTWAEAAFF
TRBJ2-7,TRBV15,CATSIEQGVYEQYF
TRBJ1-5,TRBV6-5,CASSYSWGGGNQPQHF
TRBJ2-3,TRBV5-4,CASSLYSGGRSDTQYF
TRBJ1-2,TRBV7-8,CASSLGGGSQVYGYTF
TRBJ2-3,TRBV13,CASSFKGAVTQYF
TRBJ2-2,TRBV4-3,CASSLRGGAPGELFF
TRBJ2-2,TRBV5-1,CASSLPDSGTSGRGDSGELFF
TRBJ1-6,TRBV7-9,CASSLHSEGAWDSPLHF
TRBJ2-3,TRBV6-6,CASSKPRTSTDTQYF
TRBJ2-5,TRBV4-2,CASSQGTSGGTQETQYF
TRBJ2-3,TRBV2,CASSEDSSGRQDTQYF
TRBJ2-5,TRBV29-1,CSVPNFEETQYF
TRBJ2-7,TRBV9,CASSPGWMDRGHEQYF
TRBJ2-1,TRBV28,CASSLAGGPKNEQFF
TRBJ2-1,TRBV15,CATSRDPGGAYNEQFF
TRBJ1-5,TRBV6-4,CASSAHPRGRGQPQHF
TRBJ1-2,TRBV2,CASIGTETYGYTF
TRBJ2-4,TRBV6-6,CASINPRQRGIQYF
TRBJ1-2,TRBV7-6,CASTSGATGDYGYTF